The 21 T cell receptor beta chains in this list originate from one sample, sequenced in a study of shared clonotypes between healthy human individuals. Clones were sequenced by immunoSEQ multiplex PCR, and TCRdb holds only the in-frame ones, with some missing. The table records more than 2 million clones, approximately 95% of them present only once. Sample: naive CD4+ T cells sorted from blood. The subset was: CD45RA+ positively selected. These receptors were obtained from a man aged 18 to 29 in good health.

Of note for this clone: Within the sample, other DNA sequences also encode this same CDR3. V is TRBV20-1 and J is TRBJ2-7; the D is unclear. Trimming shortened V by 1 base and J by 3 bases, and 4 bases separated the two germline ends. The CDR3 is 11 residues long. Germline V gene data show CDR1 as DFQATT and CDR2 as SNEGSKA (reference sequence). CDR3 in amino acids: CSARVGYEQYF. The CDR3 coding sequence is TGCAGTGCTAGAGTGGGCTACGAGCAGTACTTC.

The J gene is TRBJ2-7, the V gene TRBV19, with D perhaps matching TRBD2 (6 bases). CDR1 LNHDA and CDR2 SQIVND come from the germline V gene (reference sequence). This CDR3 comprises 15 residues. The germline V and J ends were trimmed by 3 bases and 0 bases, with 12 bases remaining between them. CDR3 region: CASSIGSGYSYEQYF. CDR3 sequence (DNA): TGTGCCAGTAGTATCGGTAGCGGCTACTCCTACGAGCAGTACTTC. Drawing the rest from reference TRBV19 and TRBJ2-7, the complete variable domain is DGGITQSPKYLFRKEGQNVTLSCEQNLNHDAMYWYRQDPGQGLRLIYYSQIVNDFQKGDIAEGYSVSREKKESFPLTVTSAQKNPTAFYLCASSIGSGYSYEQYFGPGTRLTVT.

This clone was counted once. The chain is built from TRBV4-1 and TRBJ2-5; D uncertain. Germline V gene lookup returns CDR1 MGHRA and CDR2 YSYEKL. CDR3 length: 13 residues. The germline V and J ends were trimmed by 5 bases and 5 bases, with 12 bases remaining between them. The CDR3 is CASSSRLVETQYF. In DNA, the CDR3 is TGCGCCAGCAGCTCACGGTTAGTGGAGACCCAGTACTTC.

The CDR3 DNA reads TGTGCCAGTACAATCGGAGCGGCCCTCGGGAATGAGCAGTTCTTC. This sequence encodes CASTIGAALGNEQFF. The chain has TRBV19 and TRBJ2-1; tentatively, D is TRBD2 (5 bases). The CDR3 is made up of 15 amino acids. Trimming stripped 7 bases from V and 7 bases from J, with 20 bases between. Germline CDR1 reads LNHDA; CDR2 reads SQIVND (reference sequence).

The V and J genes are TRBV6-5 and TRBJ2-2; 8 positions match TRBD2. The CDR3 length is 15 residues. Germline CDR1 is MNHEY and CDR2 is SVGAGI. The V segment lost 6 bases and the J segment 4 bases; nucleotides outside the gene matches: 7. CDR3 DNA sequence: TGTGCCAGCAGGGAGGGACTAGTGCGCACCGGGGAGCTGTTTTTT. Protein: CASREGLVRTGELFF.

The V gene is TRBV28, the J gene TRBJ1-1, with D tentatively TRBD1 (5 bases). Germline CDR1 reads MDHEN; CDR2 reads SYDVKM. The V end was cut by 4 bases, the J end by 1 base, with 25 bases between. This CDR3 contains 19 residues. This CDR3 is CASSSLSLGPEGRNTEAFF. DNA of the CDR3: TGTGCCAGCAGTTCCTTATCTCTGGGACCTGAAGGAAGGAACACTGAAGCTTTCTTT.

This clone came up once. The rearrangement links TRBV4-1 to TRBJ2-7; D call uncertain. This CDR3 has 16 residues. Trimming stripped 0 bases from V and 0 bases from J, with 12 bases between. Germline CDR1 and CDR2: MGHRA and YSYEKL. The chain's CDR3 is CASSQEGWGSSYEQYF. The CDR3 DNA sequence: TGCGCCAGCAGCCAAGAAGGATGGGGTAGCTCCTACGAGCAGTACTTC.

The rearrangement links TRBV19 to TRBJ1-4; D ambiguous. This CDR3 is built from 15 residues. Trimming cost V 3 bases and J 4 bases, with 12 bases left between them. Germline-derived CDR1 and CDR2 are LNHDA and SQIVND (reference sequence). The CDR3 DNA sequence: TGTGCCAGTAGTATCGGACGGAACCATAATGAAAAACTGTTTTTT. Translated: CASSIGRNHNEKLFF.

CDR3 amino acids: CASSFVGGVTDTQYF. The CDR3 bases are TGTGCCAGCAGCTTCGTTGGAGGCGTCACAGATACGCAGTATTTT. The V and J genes are TRBV11-2 and TRBJ2-3, with D possibly being TRBD2 (5 bases). The CDR3 is made up of 15 amino acids. Trimming took 3 bases from V and 2 from J, leaving 12 bases between them. Germline V gene lookup returns CDR1 SGHAT and CDR2 FQNNGV. Filled out from reference TRBV11-2 and TRBJ2-3, the complete variable domain reads EAGVAQSPRYKIIEKRQSVAFWCNPISGHATLYWYQQILGQGPKLLIQFQNNGVVDDSQLPKDRFSAERLKGVDSTLKIQPAKLEDSAVYLCASSFVGGVTDTQYFGPGTRLTVL.

This chain uses TRBV5-1 with TRBJ1-1; D call uncertain. CDR3 length: 14 amino acids. V lost 4 bases to trimming and J lost 1 base, with 11 bases between them. Germline CDR1 reads SGHRS; CDR2 reads YFSETQ. Here the CDR3 DNA reads TGCGCCAGCAGCGATGGACGGCAGAACACTGAAGCTTTCTTT. It translates to CASSDGRQNTEAFF.

This rearrangement joins TRBV7-9 to TRBJ2-5; perhaps D is TRBD1 or TRBD2 (5 bases each). The CDR3 covers 16 residues. Germline values: CDR1 SEHNR, CDR2 FQNEAQ (reference sequence). Trimming shortened V by 4 bases and J by 4 bases, and 19 bases separated the two germline ends. CDR3 sequence (DNA): TGTGCCAGCAGCTCCTCGGTCGGAGGTAGGGGAGAGACCCAGTACTTC. This gives the protein CASSSSVGGRGETQYF. The full variable domain, rest sourced from reference TRBV7-9 and TRBJ2-5, is DTGVSQNPRHKITKRGQNVTFRCDPISEHNRLYWYRQTLGQGPEFLTYFQNEAQLEKSRLLSDRFSAERPKGSFSTLEIQRTEQGDSAMYLCASSSSVGGRGETQYFGPGTRLLVL.

This chain uses TRBV19 with TRBJ1-1; D may be TRBD1 (6 bases). V lost 9 bases to trimming and J lost 0 bases, with 14 bases between them. Germline CDR1 LNHDA, CDR2 SQIVND (reference sequence). The CDR3 has 14 residues. CDR3: CASKMRGMNTEAFF. Written as DNA, the CDR3 is TGTGCCAGCAAGATGAGGGGGATGAACACTGAAGCTTTCTTT.

The rearrangement joins TRBV6-6 to TRBJ2-7; D may be TRBD1 (5 bases). The CDR3 loop spans 14 amino acids. Trimming stripped 8 bases from V and 2 bases from J, with 16 bases between. Germline CDR1 and CDR2: MNHNY and SVGAGI (reference sequence). The DNA for the CDR3 is TGTGCCAGCCTAAAAGGGGTAGGAACCTACGAGCAGTACTTC. Residues: CASLKGVGTYEQYF.

Concerning this clone itself: Other DNA sequences in this specimen translate into the identical CDR3. The rearrangement joins TRBV7-2 to TRBJ2-7, with D perhaps TRBD2 (6 bases). V dropped 6 bases and J dropped 6 bases, with 9 bases sitting between them. This CDR3 is 11 amino acids long. Germline CDR1 SGHTA, CDR2 FQGNSA. The CDR3, as DNA: TGTGCCAGCAGTTCTAGCGTCGAGCAGTACTTC. Its translation: CASSSSVEQYF.

As concerns this clone: Other DNA sequences from this sample encode an identical CDR3 as well. The CDR3: CASSENEKLFF. DNA of the CDR3: TGTGCCAGCAGCGAAAATGAAAAACTGTTTTTT. The chain joins TRBV2 to TRBJ1-4; no definite D call. V gave up 6 bases and J gave up 5 bases, with 4 bases separating them. The CDR3 runs 11 residues. CDR1 and CDR2 from the germline V gene are SNHLY and FYNNEI.

The chain recombines TRBV5-1 with TRBJ1-6; D is possibly TRBD1 (5 bases). V lost 0 bases, J lost 14 bases, and 15 bases lay in between. Per germline, CDR1 SGHRS and CDR2 YFSETQ. The CDR3 runs to 14 residues. The CDR3 DNA is TGCGCCAGCAGCTTGGGGTCAGGGCCGGAAGCCCTCCACTTT. Translation: CASSLGSGPEALHF.

The chain employs TRBV7-3 and TRBJ1-2, with D unresolved. From germline, CDR1 is SGHTA and CDR2 FQGTGA. The CDR3 has 13 residues. V dropped 4 bases and J dropped 4 bases, with 10 bases sitting between them. This CDR3 reads CASSSGEGYGYTF. The CDR3 DNA follows: TGTGCCAGCAGCTCGGGAGAAGGCTATGGCTACACCTTC.

The table lists this clone with a count of one. The CDR3 DNA follows: TGTGCCAGCAGTTTCCGGGGACAGGGTTCATTTGGCTACACCTTC. Protein: CASSFRGQGSFGYTF. The chain links TRBV28 to TRBJ1-2, with TRBD1 matching 9 bases. V dropped 3 bases and J dropped 7; count of bases not matched to a gene: 9. This CDR3 comprises 15 residues. Germline V gene data show CDR1 as MDHEN and CDR2 as SYDVKM.

V usage is TRBV5-1 and J usage is TRBJ2-1; the D gene is possibly TRBD1 (6 bases). In germline, CDR1 is SGHRS, CDR2 YFSETQ. V gave up 3 bases and J gave up 14 bases, with 15 bases separating them. The CDR3 consists of 12 residues. This CDR3 is CASSSLQGSEFF. The CDR3 DNA is TGCGCCAGCAGCTCCCTACAGGGCTCGGAGTTCTTC.

This chain links TRBV28 with TRBJ1-1; 8 bases line up with TRBD1. Germline V gives CDR1 MDHEN, CDR2 SYDVKM. CDR3 length: 15 amino acids. V gave up 6 bases and J gave up 1 base; unmatched junction bases: 7. CDR3 amino acids: CASSSSDRANTEAFF. DNA for the CDR3: TGTGCCAGCAGCTCCTCGGACAGGGCGAACACTGAAGCTTTCTTT.

The V and J genes are TRBV10-1 and TRBJ1-4; 11 bases map to TRBD1. The CDR3 runs 14 residues. Trimming removed 2 bases from V and 13 bases from J; junction bases left unmatched: 6. The V gene's germline CDR1 is WNHNN and CDR2 SYGVQD (reference sequence). The CDR3 DNA is TGCGCCAGCAGTGAGAGAGGACAGGGGGCGCGACTGTTTTTT. This translates into CASSERGQGARLFF.